This T cell receptor (beta chain) emerged from a study of shared clonotypes between healthy human individuals. General study points: Naive CD4 clonotypes were shared across several donors at roughly 5.3%.

With respect to this clone: The antigen remains undetermined.

CDR1 is SGHDT, CDR2 YYEEEE, per germline. V was cut by 0 bases and J by 4 bases, with 4 bases left in between. This CDR3 spans 13 amino acids. Deep-level assay runs were performed. TCRdb's table, derived via immunoSEQ multiplex PCR, lists solely in-frame clones and lacks some. Of roughly 2,000,000 clones in the sample, 85% to 95% were seen once. Positively selected for CCR7, the CD45RO-negative cells used as naive CD8 cells excluded terminally differentiated effector memory CD45RA+ cells. Every one of the donors was a Caucasian adult that lived in Nashville, Tennessee. The sequenced material came from naive CD8+ T cells sorted from blood. The receptor's source is a man younger than 35 in good health. The chain employs TRBV5-6 and TRBJ2-2; D is ambiguous. Written as DNA, the CDR3 is TGTGCCAGCAGCTTGGTCCTCACCGGGGAGCTGTTTTTT. This sequence encodes CASSLVLTGELFF.